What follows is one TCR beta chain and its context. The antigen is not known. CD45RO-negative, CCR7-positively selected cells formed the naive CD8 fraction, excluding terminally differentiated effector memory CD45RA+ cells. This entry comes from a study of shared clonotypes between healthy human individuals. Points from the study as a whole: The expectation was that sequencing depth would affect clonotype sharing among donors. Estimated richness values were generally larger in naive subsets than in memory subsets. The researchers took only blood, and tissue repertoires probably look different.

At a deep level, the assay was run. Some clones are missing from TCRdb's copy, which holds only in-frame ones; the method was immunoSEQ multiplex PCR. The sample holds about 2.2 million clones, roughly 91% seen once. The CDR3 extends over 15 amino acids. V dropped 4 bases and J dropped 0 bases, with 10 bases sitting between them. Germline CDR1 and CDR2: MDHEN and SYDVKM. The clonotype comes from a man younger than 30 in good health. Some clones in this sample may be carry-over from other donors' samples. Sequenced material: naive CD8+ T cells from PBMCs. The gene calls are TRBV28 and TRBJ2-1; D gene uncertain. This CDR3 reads CASSYPAPSYNEQFF. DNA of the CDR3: TGTGCCAGCAGTTATCCGGCACCCTCCTACAATGAGCAGTTCTTC.